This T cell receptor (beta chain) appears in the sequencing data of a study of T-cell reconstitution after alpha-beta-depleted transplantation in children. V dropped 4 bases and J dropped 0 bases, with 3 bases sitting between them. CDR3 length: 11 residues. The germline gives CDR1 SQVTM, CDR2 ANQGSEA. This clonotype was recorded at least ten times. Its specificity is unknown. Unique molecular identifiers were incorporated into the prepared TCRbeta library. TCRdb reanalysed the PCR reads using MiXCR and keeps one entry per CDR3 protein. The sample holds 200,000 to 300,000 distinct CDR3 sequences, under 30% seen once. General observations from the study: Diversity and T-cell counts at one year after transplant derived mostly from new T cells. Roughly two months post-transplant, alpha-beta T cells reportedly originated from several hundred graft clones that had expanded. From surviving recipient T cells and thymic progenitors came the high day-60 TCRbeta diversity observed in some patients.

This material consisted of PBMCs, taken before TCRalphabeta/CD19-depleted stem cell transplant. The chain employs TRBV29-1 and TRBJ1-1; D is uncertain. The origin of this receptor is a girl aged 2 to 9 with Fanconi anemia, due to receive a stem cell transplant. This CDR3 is CSVVVNTEAFF. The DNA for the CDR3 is TGCAGCGTTGTGGTGAACACTGAAGCTTTCTTT.